What follows are 20 T cell receptor beta chains derived from one specimen sequenced in a study of T cells after yellow fever vaccination. TCRdb re-called the 5' RACE reads through MiXCR, storing one row per CDR3 protein. In the table there are over 250,000 distinct CDR3 sequences, approximately 5.2% of which are singletons. The source was CD4+ T cells sorted from PBMCs, collected on the day of the yellow fever booster vaccination. These receptors were taken from a man aged 18 to 30 who received the YFV17D yellow fever vaccine.

This clonotype was seen repeatedly, ten times or more. The chain recombines TRBV7-2 with TRBJ2-7, with D possibly being TRBD1 (5 bases). V was shortened by 3 bases and J by 2 bases, with 11 bases between the two germline ends. The CDR3 is 14 residues long. Germline loops: CDR1 SGHTA, CDR2 FQGNSA. Here the CDR3 reads CASSLVGVPYEQYV. CDR3 nucleotide sequence: TGTGCCAGCAGCTTGGTAGGGGTCCCCTACGAGCAGTACGTC.

This clonotype was observed a handful of times. This chain joins TRBV2 and TRBJ2-2; 7 bases match TRBD2. V gave up 9 bases and J gave up 6 bases; unmatched junction bases: 7. Germline V gene sequence: CDR1 SNHLY, CDR2 FYNNEI. The CDR3 is 13 amino acids. CDR3 in DNA: TGTGCCAGTCACTCTCGGGGGGCCGGGGAGCTGTTTTTT. Translation: CASHSRGAGELFF.

The gene calls are TRBV2 and TRBJ2-7; tentatively, D is TRBD1 or TRBD2 (6 bases each). Per germline, CDR1 SNHLY and CDR2 FYNNEI. CDR3 length equals 14 residues. With 3 bases removed from V and 3 bases from J, the gap between germline ends came to 12 bases. The CDR3 nucleotides are TGTGCCAGCAGTGATTCCGGGGGCCGCTACGAGCAGTACTTC. Translated, it gives CASSDSGGRYEQYF.

This chain connects TRBV23-1 to TRBJ2-7; 7 nucleotides match TRBD1. TRBV23-1 carries the ORF label, with uncertain function. This CDR3 is built from 15 residues. J was trimmed by 5 bases and V by 0 bases; bases with no gene match: 7. CDR3: CASSQSRQGTDEQYF. Written as DNA, the CDR3 is TGCGCCAGCAGTCAATCGAGACAGGGTACGGACGAGCAGTACTTC.

This clonotype was picked up many times. The V gene is TRBV30, the J gene TRBJ1-2; D unresolved. The CDR3 is 11 amino acids. Germline lookup yields CDR1 GTSNPN and CDR2 SVGIG (reference sequence). The germline V and J ends were trimmed by 3 bases and 6 bases, with 8 bases remaining between them. As DNA, the CDR3 is TGTGCCTGGAGCGGGGAGGATGGCTACACCTTC. Its protein is CAWSGEDGYTF.

V gene TRBV29-1 combines with J gene TRBJ2-2, with D possibly being TRBD1 (5 bases). V was cut by 7 bases and J by 6 bases, with 15 bases left in between. The V gene's germline CDR1 is SQVTM and CDR2 ANQGSEA. This CDR3 has 13 residues. For the CDR3, the DNA is TGCAGCGCTCGACCTCAGGGCGCCGGGGAGCTGTTTTTT. It encodes CSARPQGAGELFF.

Ten or more counts support this clonotype. The chain employs TRBV20-1 and TRBJ2-7, with a tentative D call TRBD2 (5 bases). The V gene's germline CDR1 is DFQATT and CDR2 SNEGSKA (reference sequence). The CDR3 has 15 residues. V gave up 0 bases and J gave up 0 bases, with 12 bases separating them. CDR3 bases: TGCAGTGCTAGAGATCCGAGAGGGAGCTCCTACGAGCAGTACTTC. Translation gives CSARDPRGSSYEQYF.

The sample holds many counts of this clonotype. This rearrangement joins TRBV20-1 to TRBJ1-4; no firm D call. V shed 8 bases and J shed 4 bases, with 8 bases lying between them. The V gene's germline CDR1 is DFQATT and CDR2 SNEGSKA (reference sequence). This CDR3 is 11 amino acids long. CDR3 region: CSPRINEKLFF. For the CDR3, the DNA is TGCAGTCCCCGAATTAATGAAAAACTGTTTTTT.

This clonotype was detected a few times. The V gene is TRBV5-4, the J gene TRBJ1-2; D is possibly TRBD1 (6 bases). The CDR3 sequence is 13 residues long. V was pared by 5 bases and J by 5 bases, with 13 bases between. Germline assignment: CDR1 SGHNT and CDR2 YYREEE (reference sequence). The CDR3 DNA reads TGTGCCAGCAGTTCTGATACAGGGTATGGCTACACCTTC. This gives the protein CASSSDTGYGYTF.

This clonotype came up many times. The chain is built from TRBV12-3 or TRBV12-4 and TRBJ2-6; 9 positions match TRBD1. Trimming removed 11 bases from V and 1 base from J; junction bases left unmatched: 12. The CDR3 has 17 amino acids. This chain's CDR3 is CASHAGQGFSGANVLTF. CDR3 DNA sequence: TGTGCCTCACACGCGGGACAGGGTTTTTCTGGGGCCAACGTCCTGACTTTC.

The sample holds many counts of this clonotype. J is TRBJ2-6 and V is TRBV20-1; D gene uncertain. V gave up 0 bases and J gave up 4 bases, with 7 bases separating them. CDR1 is DFQATT, CDR2 SNEGSKA, per germline (reference sequence). The CDR3 has 14 residues. The CDR3 region is CSAREGSGANVLTF. The DNA for the CDR3 is TGCAGTGCTAGAGAAGGGTCAGGGGCCAACGTCCTGACTTTC.

The chain carries TRBV4-3 and TRBJ1-3; D gene ambiguous. Germline lookup yields CDR1 LGHNA and CDR2 YSLEER. V was shortened by 0 bases and J by 2 bases, with 11 bases between the two germline ends. The CDR3 has 16 residues. Here the CDR3 reads CASSQDLPMTGNTIYF. CDR3 DNA sequence: TGCGCCAGCAGCCAAGATCTGCCGATGACTGGAAACACCATATATTTT.

This clonotype was observed a few times. The V gene is TRBV6-5, the J gene TRBJ2-3; D unclear. V dropped 6 bases and J dropped 4 bases, with 8 bases sitting between them. The length of the CDR3 is 12 residues. Germline CDR1 is MNHEY and CDR2 is SVGAGI. Written as DNA, the CDR3 is TGTGCCAGCAGCGATAGTGCAGATACGCAGTATTTT. Residues: CASSDSADTQYF.

The sample holds many counts of this clonotype. The chain joins TRBV15 to TRBJ2-7, with D unresolved. This CDR3 has 15 residues. The V end was cut by 0 bases, the J end by 4 bases, with 13 bases between. CDR1 LNHNV and CDR2 YYDKDF come from the germline V gene (reference sequence). CDR3 sequence (DNA): TGTGCCACCAGCAGAGATCTGGCAAGCTTATACGAGCAGTACTTC. As protein: CATSRDLASLYEQYF.

The gene calls are TRBV9 and TRBJ1-6; possible D gene TRBD1, 5 bases. This CDR3 comprises 14 residues. Between the trimmed V and J ends, which lost 2 bases and 9 bases, there was a span of 12 bases. In germline, CDR1 is SGDLS, CDR2 YYNGEE. This chain's CDR3 is CASSVGQEGSPLHF. DNA for the CDR3: TGTGCCAGCAGCGTGGGGCAGGAAGGTTCACCCCTCCACTTT.

This clonotype was seen at least ten times. The chain couples TRBV5-1 to TRBJ1-3; the D is unclear. The CDR3 length is 13 residues. V was shortened by 4 bases and J by 8 bases, with 13 bases between the two germline ends. CDR1 SGHRS and CDR2 YFSETQ come from the germline V gene. The CDR3 loop is CASSLEGLDTIYF. The DNA of the CDR3 is TGCGCCAGCAGCCTGGAGGGTCTGGACACCATATATTTT.

There are many counts of this clonotype. The chain has TRBV7-2 and TRBJ2-1; 8 nucleotides align to TRBD1. This CDR3 spans 15 amino acids. Unmatched junction bases numbered 4, after V lost 5 bases and J lost 1 base. Germline loops: CDR1 SGHTA, CDR2 FQGNSA. This chain's CDR3 is CASSRDRGSYNEQFF. The CDR3 DNA follows: TGTGCCAGCAGCCGTGACAGGGGTTCCTACAATGAGCAGTTCTTC.

The chain links TRBV4-1 to TRBJ1-1; D perhaps matches TRBD1 (5 bases). The CDR3 has 16 amino acids. V was cut by 4 bases and J by 1 base, with 16 bases left in between. The V gene's germline CDR1 is MGHRA and CDR2 YSYEKL. The CDR3 sequence is CASSRPGRGRNTEAFF. The CDR3 bases are TGCGCCAGCAGCCGCCCCGGCCGGGGGAGGAACACTGAAGCTTTCTTT.

The CDR3: CAISGLAGGSGTDTQYF. In DNA, the CDR3 is TGTGCCATCAGTGGGCTAGCGGGGGGTAGCGGCACAGATACGCAGTATTTT. This sequence joins TRBV10-3 and TRBJ2-3, with 11 bases matching TRBD2. This CDR3 contains 17 residues. Germline lookup yields CDR1 ENHRY and CDR2 SYGVKD. V gave up 4 bases and J gave up 1 base; unmatched junction bases: 7.

This clonotype was seen a few times. This sequence joins TRBV19 and TRBJ1-2; D is perhaps TRBD1 (5 bases). Germline assignment: CDR1 LNHDA and CDR2 SQIVND (reference sequence). The V end was cut by 3 bases, the J end by 0 bases, with 8 bases between. The CDR3 loop spans 14 amino acids. CDR3 DNA sequence: TGTGCCAGTAGTATTTCAGGGACTAACTATGGCTACACCTTC. It encodes CASSISGTNYGYTF.